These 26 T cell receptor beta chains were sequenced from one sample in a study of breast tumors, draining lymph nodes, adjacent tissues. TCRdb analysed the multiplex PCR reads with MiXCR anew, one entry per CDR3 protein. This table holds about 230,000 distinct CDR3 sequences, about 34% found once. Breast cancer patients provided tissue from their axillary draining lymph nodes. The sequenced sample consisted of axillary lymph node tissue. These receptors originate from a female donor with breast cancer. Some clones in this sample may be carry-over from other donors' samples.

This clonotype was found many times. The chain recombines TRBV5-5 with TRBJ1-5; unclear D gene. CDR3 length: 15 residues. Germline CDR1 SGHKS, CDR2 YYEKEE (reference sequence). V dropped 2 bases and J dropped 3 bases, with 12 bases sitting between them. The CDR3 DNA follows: TGTGCCAGCAGCTTTTTTTGGGGAGACAATCAGCCCCAGCATTTT. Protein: CASSFFWGDNQPQHF.

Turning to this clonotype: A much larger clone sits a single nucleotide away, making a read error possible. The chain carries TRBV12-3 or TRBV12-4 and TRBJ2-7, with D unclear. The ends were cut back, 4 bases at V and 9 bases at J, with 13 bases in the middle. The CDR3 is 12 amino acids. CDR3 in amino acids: CASSSSRVGQYF. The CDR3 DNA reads TGTGCCAGCAGTTCGTCCCGGGTTGGGCAGTACTTC.

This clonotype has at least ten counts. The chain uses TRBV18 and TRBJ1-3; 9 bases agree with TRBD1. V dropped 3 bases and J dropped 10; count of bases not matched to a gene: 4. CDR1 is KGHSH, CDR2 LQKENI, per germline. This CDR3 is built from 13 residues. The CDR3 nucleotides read TGTGCCAGCTCACCGGGACAGGGCGGAACCATATATTTT. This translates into CASSPGQGGTIYF.

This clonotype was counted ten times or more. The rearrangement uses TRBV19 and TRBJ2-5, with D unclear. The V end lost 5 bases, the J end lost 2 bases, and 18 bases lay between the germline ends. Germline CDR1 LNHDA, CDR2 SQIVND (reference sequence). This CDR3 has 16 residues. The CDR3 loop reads CASSPHRDGPQETQYF. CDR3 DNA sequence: TGTGCCAGTAGTCCTCACCGAGACGGGCCTCAAGAGACCCAGTACTTC.

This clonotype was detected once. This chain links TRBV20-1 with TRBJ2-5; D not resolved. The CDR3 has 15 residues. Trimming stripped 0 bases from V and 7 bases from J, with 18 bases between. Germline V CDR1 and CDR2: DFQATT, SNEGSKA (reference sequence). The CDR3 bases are TGCAGTGCTAGAGATCATCGAGGCAGTCCAGGGACCCAGTACTTC. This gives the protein CSARDHRGSPGTQYF.

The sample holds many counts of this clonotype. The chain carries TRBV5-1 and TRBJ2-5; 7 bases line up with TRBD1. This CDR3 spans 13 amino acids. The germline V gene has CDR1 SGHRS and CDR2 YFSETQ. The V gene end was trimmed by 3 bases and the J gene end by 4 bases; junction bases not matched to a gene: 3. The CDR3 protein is CASSWGQPETQYF. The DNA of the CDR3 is TGCGCCAGCAGCTGGGGACAGCCAGAGACCCAGTACTTC.

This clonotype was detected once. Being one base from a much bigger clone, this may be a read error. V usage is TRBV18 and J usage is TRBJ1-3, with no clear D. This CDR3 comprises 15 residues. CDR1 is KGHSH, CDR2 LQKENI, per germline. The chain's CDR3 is CTSSPGTDSGNTIYF. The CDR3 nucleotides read TGTACCAGCTCACCGGGCACAGACTCTGGAAACACCATATATTTT.

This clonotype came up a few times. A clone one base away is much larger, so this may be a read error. DNA for the CDR3: TGCAGTGCTAGAGACTTACAGGGTTTTGCCAATCAGCCCCAGCATTTT. Translated, it gives CSARDLQGFANQPQHF. The chain carries TRBV20-1 and TRBJ1-5; maybe TRBD1 (6 bases). There are 16 residues in the CDR3. Trimming shortened V by 0 bases and J by 3 bases, and 15 bases separated the two germline ends. CDR1 is DFQATT and CDR2 is SNEGSKA in the germline V gene (reference sequence).

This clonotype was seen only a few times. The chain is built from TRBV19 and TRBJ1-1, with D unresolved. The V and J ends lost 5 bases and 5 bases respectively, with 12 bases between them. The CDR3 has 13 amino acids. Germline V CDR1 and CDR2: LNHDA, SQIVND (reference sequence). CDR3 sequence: CASSAKALTEAFF. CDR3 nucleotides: TGTGCCAGTAGTGCCAAGGCCTTAACTGAAGCTTTCTTT.

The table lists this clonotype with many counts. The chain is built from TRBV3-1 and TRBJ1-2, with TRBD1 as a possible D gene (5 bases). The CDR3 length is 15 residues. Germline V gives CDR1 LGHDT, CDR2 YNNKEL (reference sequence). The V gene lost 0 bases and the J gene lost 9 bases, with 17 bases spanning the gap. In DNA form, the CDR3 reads TGTGCCAGCAGCCAAGATATTCGCCAGGGTAGTAGCTACACCTTC. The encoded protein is CASSQDIRQGSSYTF.

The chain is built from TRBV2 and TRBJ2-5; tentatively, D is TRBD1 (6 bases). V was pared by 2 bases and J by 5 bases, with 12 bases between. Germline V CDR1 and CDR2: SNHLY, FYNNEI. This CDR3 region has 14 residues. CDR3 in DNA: TGTGCCAGCAGTGAACAGGGCCAGGGGGAGACCCAGTACTTC. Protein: CASSEQGQGETQYF.

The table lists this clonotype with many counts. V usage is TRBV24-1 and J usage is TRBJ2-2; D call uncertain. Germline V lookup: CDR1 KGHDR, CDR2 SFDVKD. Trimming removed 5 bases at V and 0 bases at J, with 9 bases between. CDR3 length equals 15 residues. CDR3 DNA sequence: TGTGCCACCAGTGGGGGTGGGACGAACACCGGGGAGCTGTTTTTT. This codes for CATSGGGTNTGELFF.

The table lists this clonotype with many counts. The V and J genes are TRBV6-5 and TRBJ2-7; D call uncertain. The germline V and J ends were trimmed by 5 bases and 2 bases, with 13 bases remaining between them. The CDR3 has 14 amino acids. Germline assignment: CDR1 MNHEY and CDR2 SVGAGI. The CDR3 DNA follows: TGTGCCAGCAGTCCCGGGCGTAGGACCTACGAGCAGTACTTC. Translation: CASSPGRRTYEQYF.

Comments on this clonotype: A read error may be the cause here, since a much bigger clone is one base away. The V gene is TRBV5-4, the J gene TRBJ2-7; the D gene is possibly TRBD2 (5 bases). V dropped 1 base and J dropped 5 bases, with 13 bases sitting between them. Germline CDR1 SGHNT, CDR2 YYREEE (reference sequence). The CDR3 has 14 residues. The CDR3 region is CASSLNYTEDEQYF. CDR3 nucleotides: TGTGCCAGCAGCTTGAATTACACGGAGGACGAGCAGTACTTC.

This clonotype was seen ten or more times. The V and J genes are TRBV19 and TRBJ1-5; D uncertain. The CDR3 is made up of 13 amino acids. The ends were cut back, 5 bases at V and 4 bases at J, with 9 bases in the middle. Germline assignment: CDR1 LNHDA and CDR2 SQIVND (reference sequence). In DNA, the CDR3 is TGTGCCAGTAGTTTTATGGAGAATCAGCCCCAGCATTTT. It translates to CASSFMENQPQHF.

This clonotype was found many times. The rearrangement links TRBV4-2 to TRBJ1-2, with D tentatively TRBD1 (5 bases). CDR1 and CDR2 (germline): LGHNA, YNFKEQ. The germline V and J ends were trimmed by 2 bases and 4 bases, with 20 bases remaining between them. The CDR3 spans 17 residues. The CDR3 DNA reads TGTGCCAGCAGCCAAAGGGTACAAGGAGGAAGGGGCTATGGCTACACCTTC. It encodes CASSQRVQGGRGYGYTF.

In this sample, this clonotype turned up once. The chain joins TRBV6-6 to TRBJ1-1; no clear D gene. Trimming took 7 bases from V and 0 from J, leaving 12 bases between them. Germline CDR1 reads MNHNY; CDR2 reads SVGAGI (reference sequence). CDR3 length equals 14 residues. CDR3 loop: CASKEGLMNTEAFF. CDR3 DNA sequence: TGTGCCAGCAAGGAAGGTCTGATGAACACTGAAGCTTTCTTT.

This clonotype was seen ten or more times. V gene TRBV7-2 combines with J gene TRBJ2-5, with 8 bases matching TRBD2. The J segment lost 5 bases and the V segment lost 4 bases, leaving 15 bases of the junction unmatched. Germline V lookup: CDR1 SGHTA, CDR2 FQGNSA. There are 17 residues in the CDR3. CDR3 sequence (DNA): TGTGCCAGCAGCTACAAAACCCTGAGCGGGAGTACGGAGACCCAGTACTTC. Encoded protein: CASSYKTLSGSTETQYF.

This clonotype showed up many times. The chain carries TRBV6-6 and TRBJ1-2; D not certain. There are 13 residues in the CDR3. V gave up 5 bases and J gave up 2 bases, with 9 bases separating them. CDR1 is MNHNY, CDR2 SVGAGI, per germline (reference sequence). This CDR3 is CASSPGTNYGYTF. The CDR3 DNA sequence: TGTGCCAGCAGTCCCGGAACGAACTATGGCTACACCTTC.

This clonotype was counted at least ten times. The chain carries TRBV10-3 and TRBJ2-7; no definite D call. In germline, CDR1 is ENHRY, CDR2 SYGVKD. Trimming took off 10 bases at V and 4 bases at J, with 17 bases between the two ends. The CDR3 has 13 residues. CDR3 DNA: TGTGCCACCGGTCTGGACCTGGGGTACGAGCAGTACTTC. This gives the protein CATGLDLGYEQYF.

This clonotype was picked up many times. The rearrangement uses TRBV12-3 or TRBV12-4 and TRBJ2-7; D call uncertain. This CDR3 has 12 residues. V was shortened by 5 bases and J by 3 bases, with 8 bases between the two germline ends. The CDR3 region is CASSHTSYEQYF. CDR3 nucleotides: TGTGCCAGCAGTCACACCAGCTACGAGCAGTACTTC.

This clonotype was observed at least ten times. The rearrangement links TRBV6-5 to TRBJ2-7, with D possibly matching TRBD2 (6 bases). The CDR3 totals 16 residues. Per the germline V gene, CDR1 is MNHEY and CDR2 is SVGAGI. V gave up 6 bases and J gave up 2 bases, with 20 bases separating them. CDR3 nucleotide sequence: TGTGCCAGCAGCACGCCCGGGACCGGCGGGGCCTACGAGCAGTACTTC. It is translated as CASSTPGTGGAYEQYF.

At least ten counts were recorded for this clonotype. The CDR3 loop reads CASGLSGWAGELFF. DNA for the CDR3: TGTGCTAGTGGTTTGAGCGGGTGGGCCGGGGAGCTGTTTTTT. The chain employs TRBV12-5 and TRBJ2-2; D may be TRBD2 (6 bases). This CDR3 is built from 14 residues. The germline CDR1 and CDR2 sequences are LGHNT and FRNRAP. V shed 2 bases and J shed 6 bases, with 10 bases lying between them.

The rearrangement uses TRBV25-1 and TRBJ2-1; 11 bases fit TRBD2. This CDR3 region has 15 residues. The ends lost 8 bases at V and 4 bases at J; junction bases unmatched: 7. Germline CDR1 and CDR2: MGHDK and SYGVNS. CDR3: CASVRLAGPYNEQFF. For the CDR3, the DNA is TGTGCCAGCGTTCGACTAGCGGGACCTTACAATGAGCAGTTCTTC. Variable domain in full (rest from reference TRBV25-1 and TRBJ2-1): EADIYQTPRYLVIGTGKKITLECSQTMGHDKMYWYQQDPGMELHLIHYSYGVNSTEKGDLSSESTVSRIRTEHFPLTLESARPSHTSQYLCASVRLAGPYNEQFFGPGTRLTVL.

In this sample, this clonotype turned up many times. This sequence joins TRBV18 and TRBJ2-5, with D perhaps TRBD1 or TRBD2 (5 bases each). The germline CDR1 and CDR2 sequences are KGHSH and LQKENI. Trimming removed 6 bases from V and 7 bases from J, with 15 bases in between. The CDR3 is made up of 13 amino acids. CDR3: CASSRPNGGTQYF. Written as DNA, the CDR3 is TGTGCCAGCTCCCGGCCAAATGGGGGGACCCAGTACTTC.

The CDR3: CASSLVAGREKLFF. As DNA, the CDR3 is TGTGCCAGCAGCTTAGTAGCGGGGCGGGAAAAACTGTTTTTT. J is TRBJ1-4 and V is TRBV7-8; possibly TRBD1 for D (5 bases). Deletions cut 1 base from V and 8 bases from J, with 11 bases between. Per germline, CDR1 SGHVS and CDR2 FQNEAQ. The CDR3 loop spans 14 amino acids. Filled out from reference TRBV7-8 and TRBJ1-4, the complete variable domain reads GAGVSQSPRYKVAKRGQDVALRCDPISGHVSLFWYQQALGQGPEFLTYFQNEAQLDKSGLPSDRFFAERPEGSVSTLKIQRTQQEDSAVYLCASSLVAGREKLFFGSGTQLSVL.